This TCR delta chain was sequenced during a study of gammadelta T cells in human blood. The study, taken as a whole, reports: Microbial exposure reportedly appeared to drive polyclonal expansion of innate gamma-delta T cells right after birth.

A word on this clone: As yet, its antigen is unknown. A far bigger clonotype differs at one base, so this is likely a read error. Other nucleotide sequences from this sample produce the same CDR3.

Germline trimming cut 3 bases from V and 1 base from J; bases unmatched to any gene: 4. CDR1 is GEAIGNYY and CDR2 is EKD in the germline V gene. This CDR3 spans 15 amino acids. TCRdb reanalysed the RT-PCR reads with CATT. The table records 750 to 850 delta-chain clones, roughly 34% of them present only once. Sequencing was carried out using Vgamma9Vdelta2 gamma-delta T cells from infant blood. The TCR originated in a human donor. The chain recombines TRDV2 with TRDJ2; TRDD3 matches 7 bases. TCRdb carries no J gene annotation; the J gene was assigned here by matching the DNA with germline. The CDR3 region is CACDLLGDLTAQLFF. As DNA, the CDR3 is TGTGCCTGTGACTTATTGGGGGATTTGACAGCACAACTCTTCTTT.